This entry describes one T cell receptor (beta chain). Its matching antigen is unknown. Terminally differentiated effector memory CD45RA+ cells were excluded from the naive CD8 cells, which were CD45RO-negative and positively selected for CCR7. These data belong to a study of shared clonotypes between healthy human individuals. The table came from immunoSEQ multiplex PCR; TCRdb's copy has only in-frame clones and leaves some out. Found here are 1.5 million to 2.5 million clones, about 95% of them singletons; the top ten hold around 1%. Overall study results and limits: The low donor count limited represented genetic and exposure-history diversity. It was anticipated that sequencing depth would influence how many clonotypes donors shared.

The receptor was isolated from a man younger than 35 in good health. Sequenced: naive CD8+ T cells sorted from blood.

The CDR3 DNA follows: TGCGCCAGCAGCCAAGAAGGCAGGGGAACTAACTATGGCTACACCTTC. Its protein is CASSQEGRGTNYGYTF. The chain links TRBV4-1 to TRBJ1-2; D is possibly TRBD1 (6 bases). Looked up from germline, CDR1 is MGHRA and CDR2 is YSYEKL. This CDR3 is built from 16 residues. V gave up 0 bases and J gave up 0 bases, with 11 bases separating them.